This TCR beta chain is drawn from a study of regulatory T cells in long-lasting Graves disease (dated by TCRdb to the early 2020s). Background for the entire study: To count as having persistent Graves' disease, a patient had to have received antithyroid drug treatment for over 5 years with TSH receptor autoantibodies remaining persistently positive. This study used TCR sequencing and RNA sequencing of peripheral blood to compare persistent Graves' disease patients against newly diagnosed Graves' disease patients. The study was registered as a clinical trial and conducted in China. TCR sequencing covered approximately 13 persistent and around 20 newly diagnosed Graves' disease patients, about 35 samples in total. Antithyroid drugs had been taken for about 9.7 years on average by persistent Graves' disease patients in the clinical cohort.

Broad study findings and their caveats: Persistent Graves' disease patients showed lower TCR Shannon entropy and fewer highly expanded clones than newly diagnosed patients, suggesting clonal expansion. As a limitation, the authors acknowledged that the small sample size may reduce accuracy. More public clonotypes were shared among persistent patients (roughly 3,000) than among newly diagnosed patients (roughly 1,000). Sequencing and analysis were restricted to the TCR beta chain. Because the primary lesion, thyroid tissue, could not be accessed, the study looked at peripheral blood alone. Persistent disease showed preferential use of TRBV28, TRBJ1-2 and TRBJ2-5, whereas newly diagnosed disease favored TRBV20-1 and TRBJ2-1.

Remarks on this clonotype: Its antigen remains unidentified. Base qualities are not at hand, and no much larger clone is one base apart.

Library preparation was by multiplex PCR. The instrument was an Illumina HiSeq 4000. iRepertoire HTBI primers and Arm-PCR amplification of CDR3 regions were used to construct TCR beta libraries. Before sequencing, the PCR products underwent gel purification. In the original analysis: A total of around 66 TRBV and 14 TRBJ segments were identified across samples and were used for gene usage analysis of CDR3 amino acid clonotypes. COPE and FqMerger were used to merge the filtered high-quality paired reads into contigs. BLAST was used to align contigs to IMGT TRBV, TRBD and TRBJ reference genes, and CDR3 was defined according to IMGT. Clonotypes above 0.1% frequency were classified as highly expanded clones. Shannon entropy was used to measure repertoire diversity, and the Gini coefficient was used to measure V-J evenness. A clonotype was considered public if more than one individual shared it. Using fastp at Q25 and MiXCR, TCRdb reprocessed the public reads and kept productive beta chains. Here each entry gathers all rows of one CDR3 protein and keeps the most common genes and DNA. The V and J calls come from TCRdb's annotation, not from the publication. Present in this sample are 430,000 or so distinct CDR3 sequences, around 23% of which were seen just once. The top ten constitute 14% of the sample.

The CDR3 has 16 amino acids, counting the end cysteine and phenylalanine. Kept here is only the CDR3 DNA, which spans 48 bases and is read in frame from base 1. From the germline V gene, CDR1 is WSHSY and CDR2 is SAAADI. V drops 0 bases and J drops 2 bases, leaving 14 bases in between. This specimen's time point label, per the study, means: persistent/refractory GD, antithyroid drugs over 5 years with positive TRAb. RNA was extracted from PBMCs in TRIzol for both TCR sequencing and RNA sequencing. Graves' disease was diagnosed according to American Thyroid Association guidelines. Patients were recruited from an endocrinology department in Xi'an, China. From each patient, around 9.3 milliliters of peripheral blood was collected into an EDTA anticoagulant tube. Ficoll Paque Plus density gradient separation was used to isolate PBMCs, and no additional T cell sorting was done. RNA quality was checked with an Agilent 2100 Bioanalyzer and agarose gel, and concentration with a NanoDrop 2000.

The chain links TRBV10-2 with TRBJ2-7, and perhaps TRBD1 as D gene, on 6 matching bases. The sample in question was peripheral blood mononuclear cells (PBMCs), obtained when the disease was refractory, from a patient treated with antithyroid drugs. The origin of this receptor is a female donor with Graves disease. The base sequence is TGCGCCAGCAGTGAGTCGGGGGCAGGGGCGACCTACGAGCAGTACTTC. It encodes CASSESGAGATYEQYF.